This T cell receptor beta chain came from a study of T-cell memory formation after mild COVID-19. The sample holds a few counts of this clonotype. Trimming took 1 base from V and 4 from J; bases not matched to a gene: 2. Germline V gives CDR1 SEHNR, CDR2 FQNEAQ (reference sequence). This CDR3 is built from 14 residues. TCRdb re-analysed the 5' RACE reads in MiXCR, keeping a single row per CDR3 protein. The table records roughly 400,000 distinct CDR3 sequences, 16% of them present only once. The specimen was PBMCs or a T cell subset sorted from them (not recorded which). The chain combines TRBV7-9 with TRBJ2-3; TRBD1 agrees at 7 bases. This sequence was found in a man between 18 and 29 years old who had mild COVID-19 (a few samples of this study predate the infection). Cell type and time point are not known. CDR3 nucleotide sequence: TGTGCCAGCAGCTTAGTCGACAGGGCAGATACGCAGTATTTT. Its translation is CASSLVDRADTQYF. The whole variable domain, remainder taken from reference TRBV7-9 and TRBJ2-3, is DTGVSQNPRHKITKRGQNVTFRCDPISEHNRLYWYRQTLGQGPEFLTYFQNEAQLEKSRLLSDRFSAERPKGSFSTLEIQRTEQGDSAMYLCASSLVDRADTQYFGPGTRLTVL.